The clone carrying this T cell receptor (beta chain) showed up many times. Its specificity is unknown. The V gene's germline CDR1 is KGHSH and CDR2 LQKENI. This CDR3 is built from 15 residues. V gave up 5 bases and J gave up 3 bases, with 16 bases separating them. The data originate from a study of early T cells in non-severe SARS-CoV-2 infection. Across the study: The input, bulk RNA from unsorted whole blood, was sequenced, and chains were unpaired. Study-wide results and limits: Database matching using VDJdb favored anti-spike CD8 responses, with private and CD4 specificities left missing.

Each single cDNA molecule received a unique molecular identifier. TCRdb re-called the 5' RACE reads with MiXCR, one entry per CDR3 protein. In the table there are 55,000 to 70,000 distinct CDR3 sequences, around 5.6% of which are singletons. Input material: whole blood. The chain combines TRBV18 with TRBJ1-1, with TRBD1 as a possible D gene (6 bases). The sequence was collected from an adult who was a healthcare worker with PCR-confirmed SARS-CoV-2 infection or an uninfected control (not recorded which). The DNA of the CDR3 is TGTGCCAGCTCATATAAGTTGGGGGGCGACACTGAAGCTTTCTTT. It encodes CASSYKLGGDTEAFF. The complete variable domain, with remaining parts taken from reference TRBV18 and TRBJ1-1, reads NAGVMQNPRHLVRRRGQEARLRCSPMKGHSHVYWYRQLPEEGLKFMVYLQKENIIDESGMPKERFSAEFPKEGPSILRIQQVVRGDSAAYFCASSYKLGGDTEAFFGQGTRLTVV.